These T cell receptor beta chains were read from a single sample in a study of cytomegalovirus exposure and HLA in healthy donors. Produced via immunoSEQ multiplex PCR; TCRdb's table is partial and in-frame only. The repertoire holds over 200,000 clones, more than 75% seen once, with approximately 3.9% in the top ten. Sequencing was performed on PBMCs. The source is a male donor in good health and CMV-seronegative. CDR3s leave out the opening cysteine and the closing phenylalanine or tryptophan.

cdr3_length v_call cdr3_aa
16 TRBV7-9 ASSGTPTGAYSNQPQH
15 TRBV2 ASSEGGNGLAKNIQY
14 TRBV7-9 ASSSDWGDSNQPQH
12 TRBV11-3 ASRDSGSTDTQY
14 TRBV9 ASSAGTGGGTDTQY
10 TRBV18 ASSPREGEQY
16 TRBV7-2 ASSSYLDRGLIDQPQH
12 TRBV29-1 SVAKGASQDEQY
13 TRBV5-1 ASSLLAGLYNEQF
11 TRBV5-1 ASRRAASNEQF
13 TRBV7-2 ASSLVVAGSGEAF
12 TRBV10-3 AISLGGEDYGYT
11 TRBV5-4 ASSPRTSHEQF
12 TRBV5-1 ASSLFAGRYEQY
12 TRBV9 ASSVEVASYGYT
12 TRBV7-3 ASSPLDSTDTQY
10 TRBV5-1 ASSFSGGEQY
11 TRBV30 AWSLRGIQPQH
16 TRBV2 ASRRIQGAGGENNEQF
11 TRBV10-1 ASSEIRSGEQY
12 TRBV15 ATSPDAGGTEAF
14 TRBV18 ASSPADRAISDTQY
11 TRBV6-5 ASSKDRGSGYT
13 TRBV28 ASSGPGTGPEKLF
15 TRBV28 ASSRLGQGYSNQPQH
13 TRBV11-2 ASSQRTELNYGYT
13 TRBV19 ASSSPGGRNYEQY
11 TRBV13 ASSYRRYNEQF
14 TRBV14 ASSHRVHLSGNTIY
13 TRBV19 ASRPRGQGSNEQF
12 TRBV15 ATSRDSREGRRY
13 TRBV4-1 ASSPGLAGGLTQY
9 TRBV20-1 SALTAGEQF
12 TRBV28 ASSPHEGADIQY
13 TRBV10-1 ASSDGGTSYNEQF
13 TRBV7-9 SSPKGLAGVGELF
13 TRBV4-2 ASSNTDRGSRRAF
16 TRBV7-9 ASSASIGSDSGTYEQY
14 TRBV9 ASSVGRQYSYNEQF
13 TRBV11-2 ASSFSTGAGNTIY
11 TRBV4-1 ASSQLSGMEAF
13 TRBV6-5 VSNKAGGNTGELF
11 TRBV6-5 ASSRGRKTEAF
10 TRBV6-5 ASRTQGDTIY
10 TRBV19 ATADGTYEQY
14 TRBV2 ASRQSAGGGSYEQY
14 TRBV5-1 ASTSPAGGRTDTQY
11 TRBV7-7 ASSTVEGQPQH
13 TRBV6-6 ASSVGAAVQETQY
11 TRBV6-6 ASSDDSYYGYT
11 TRBV5-1 ASSLVKNTEAF
12 TRBV2 ASNLQVPNSPLH